This T cell receptor beta chain was sequenced during a study of blood T cell repertoires in COVID-19. Overall study: Researchers got acute and convalescent COVID-19 samples from the United States, Italy and Spain. Nucleic acid was either cDNA or gDNA, and it came from T cells, B-cell-depleted T cells, or PBMCs.

The CDR3 is made up of 17 amino acids. Germline V gene sequence: CDR1 LGHDT, CDR2 YNNKEL (reference sequence). Between the trimmed V and J ends, which lost 0 bases and 1 base, there was a span of 13 bases. Authors' processing steps: Reference gene primers were amplified, and this amplification served to estimate nucleated cell counts. Sequencing was performed with immunoSEQ multiplex PCR; in TCRdb, only in-frame clones are kept and a portion is missing. That table supplies the V and J calls and clone size; D and trimming were determined from the DNA. The repertoire consists of 150,000 or so clones, with around 87% occurring once and the leading ten covering about 15%.

This TCR derives from a woman between 35 and 50 years old with acute or convalescent COVID-19. The sample consisted of peripheral blood. The chain has TRBV3-1 (or the pseudogene TRBV3-2) and TRBJ1-5; no clear D. CDR3 nucleotide sequence: TGTGCCAGCAGCCAAGATTTTCCGGGGTACAGCAATCAGCCCCAGCATTTT. Translation: CASSQDFPGYSNQPQHF.